Listed below are T cell receptor beta chains from one sample, sequenced in a study of T-cell memory formation after mild COVID-19. TCRdb re-analysed the 5' RACE reads in MiXCR, keeping a single row per CDR3 protein. Here the sample spans approximately 230,000 distinct CDR3 sequences, about 17% being singletons. Specimen: PBMCs or a T cell subset sorted from them (not recorded which). Every receptor here comes from a young man who had mild COVID-19 (a few samples of this study predate the infection). Cell type and time point are not known. Both conserved end residues are part of each CDR3. A D gene is named only where the DNA matches it firmly. Clone size is not always given. Where it is, it says once, few, many or a class for expanded clones.

>TRBJ1-3|TRBD1|TRBV6-5|few
CASRKDRAAGNTIYF
TGTGCCAGCAGAAAAGACAGGGCGGCTGGAAACACCATATATTTT
>TRBJ2-4|.|TRBV10-3|.
CAISEPGRNIQYF
TGTGCCATCAGTGAGCCAGGCAGGAACATTCAGTACTTC
>TRBJ1-1|.|TRBV7-3|.
CASSLDSSGGATEAFF
TGTGCCAGCAGCCTGGACAGTTCTGGGGGGGCCACTGAAGCTTTCTTT
>TRBJ2-3|.|TRBV7-3|.
CASSFGRDWRTDTQYF
TGTGCCAGCAGCTTCGGGCGCGACTGGCGAACAGATACGCAGTATTTT
>TRBJ1-5|.|TRBV7-2|many
CASSLAPSNQPQHF
TGTGCCAGCAGCTTAGCCCCCAGCAATCAGCCCCAGCATTTT
>TRBJ2-5|TRBD1|TRBV19|.
CASSIGAGGHIETQYF
TGTGCCAGTAGTATAGGCGCAGGGGGTCATATAGAGACCCAGTACTTC
>TRBJ1-6|TRBD1|TRBV3-1|few
CASTYSRGLRSPLHF
TGTGCCAGCACCTATAGTAGGGGGCTCCGATCACCCCTCCACTTT
>TRBJ2-3|.|TRBV28|.
CASSLMVVTDTQYF
TGTGCCAGCAGTTTGATGGTAGTGACAGATACGCAGTATTTT
>TRBJ2-7|TRBD2|TRBV7-3|.
CASSRRGGGATEQYF
TGTGCCAGCAGCCGAAGGGGCGGGGGGGCGACCGAGCAGTACTTC
>TRBJ2-1|TRBD1|TRBV7-3|few
CASSLMWGQGNEQFF
TGTGCCAGCAGCTTAATGTGGGGACAGGGCAATGAGCAGTTCTTC
>TRBJ2-7|TRBD1|TRBV6-2/TRBV6-3|few
CASRPTGPPYEQYF
TGTGCCAGCAGACCGACAGGGCCCCCGTACGAGCAGTACTTC
>TRBJ2-1|.|TRBV12-3/TRBV12-4|.
CASRTGTRSYNEQFF
TGTGCCAGCAGGACCGGGACACGCTCCTACAATGAGCAGTTCTTC
>TRBJ1-1|.|TRBV7-9|.
CASSSGVDTEAFF
TGTGCCAGCAGCTCGGGGGTGGACACTGAAGCTTTCTTT
>TRBJ1-6|.|TRBV5-8|.
CASSPWVYNSPLHF
TGTGCCAGCAGCCCATGGGTGTATAATTCACCCCTCCACTTT
>TRBJ1-6|.|TRBV12-3/TRBV12-4|few
CASSLVPSPLHF
TGTGCCAGCAGTTTAGTTCCCTCACCCCTCCACTTT
>TRBJ1-5|TRBD1|TRBV4-3|.
CASSQLRGRPQHF
TGCGCCAGCAGCCAACTGAGGGGGCGGCCCCAGCATTTT
>TRBJ2-2|TRBD1|TRBV19|few
CASSPHDRVMAGELFF
TGTGCCAGCTCTCCGCACGACAGGGTAATGGCCGGGGAGCTGTTTTTT
>TRBJ2-5|.|TRBV28|few
CATLTGGETQYF
TGTGCCACCCTCACCGGCGGAGAGACCCAGTACTTC
>TRBJ2-3|.|TRBV21-1|few
CASSKESRDRADTQYF
TGTGCCAGCAGCAAAGAGAGTAGGGACAGAGCAGATACGCAGTATTTT
>TRBJ1-1|TRBD1|TRBV6-2/TRBV6-3|.
CASTSDRDSSMNTEAFF
TGTGCCAGCACATCAGACCGGGACAGCTCGATGAACACTGAAGCTTTCTTT
>TRBJ2-2|TRBD1|TRBV5-1|.
CASSFTGGEGTGELFF
TGCGCCAGCAGCTTTACAGGGGGCGAAGGCACCGGGGAGCTGTTTTTT
>TRBJ1-2|.|TRBV5-1|few
CASRSWAGFLNYGYTF
TGCGCCAGCCGAAGTTGGGCAGGATTCCTAAACTATGGCTACACCTTC
>TRBJ1-1|.|TRBV7-2|many
CASSLLGTEAFF
TGTGCCAGCAGCTTATTGGGGACTGAAGCTTTCTTT
>TRBJ1-2|TRBD1|TRBV7-9|few
CASSQDRGHGYTF
TGTGCCAGCAGCCAAGACAGGGGTCATGGCTACACCTTC
>TRBJ2-2|.|TRBV11-2|.
CASSSFTVFVNTGELFF
TGTGCCAGCAGCTCCTTTACAGTATTCGTGAACACCGGGGAGCTGTTTTTT
>TRBJ2-5|.|TRBV19|few
CASSPRWPQETQYF
TGTGCCAGTAGTCCCCGATGGCCCCAAGAGACCCAGTACTTC
>TRBJ1-1|.|TRBV7-9|.
CASSPRQITEAFF
TGTGCCAGCAGCCCAAGACAGATCACTGAAGCTTTCTTT
>TRBJ1-6|.|TRBV2|few
CASSAQGNSPLHF
TGTGCCAGCAGTGCTCAGGGGAATTCACCCCTCCACTTT
>TRBJ1-1|TRBD1|TRBV28|.
CASSLRQGAGDTEAFF
TGTGCCAGCAGTTTACGGCAGGGGGCGGGGGACACTGAAGCTTTCTTT
>TRBJ1-1|.|TRBV29-1|few
CSGGGRNTEAFF
TGCAGCGGTGGGGGCAGGAACACTGAAGCTTTCTTT
>TRBJ2-5|.|TRBV9|.
CASSLRDMGQETQYF
TGTGCCAGCAGCCTCAGGGATATGGGGCAAGAGACCCAGTACTTC
>TRBJ2-1|.|TRBV7-2|few
CASSLAQGRRASYNEQFF
TGTGCCAGCAGCTTAGCGCAAGGGAGGAGGGCTTCCTACAATGAGCAGTTCTTC
>TRBJ1-2|.|TRBV12-3/TRBV12-4|few
CASSLARRSYGYTF
TGTGCCAGCAGTTTAGCGAGACGGTCCTATGGCTACACCTTC
>TRBJ1-2|.|TRBV4-2|few
CASSQVGRYGYTF
TGTGCCAGCAGCCAAGTCGGCAGGTATGGCTACACCTTC
>TRBJ2-3|TRBD2|TRBV12-3/TRBV12-4|few
CASALLTGGADTQYF
TGTGCCAGCGCACTGCTCACGGGGGGAGCAGATACGCAGTATTTT